The T cell receptor (beta chain) under discussion was sequenced for a study of memory CD4+ T cells and cytomegalovirus serostatus. V gave up 2 bases and J gave up 0 bases, with 9 bases separating them. This CDR3 contains 15 residues. Germline CDR1 and CDR2: MRHNA and SNTAGT. Method: immunoSEQ multiplex PCR; TCRdb's copy keeps in-frame clones and lacks some. The sample has tens of thousands of clones, around 79% seen once. The sort gate was single viable CD3+CD4+CD8-CD45RO+ cells for memory CD4+ T cells. This clonotype was sampled from an adult in good health and CMV-seronegative. This chain links TRBV6-4 with TRBJ2-3; D might be TRBD1 or TRBD2, each matching 6 bases. Source material: memory CD4+ T cells from blood. The CDR3, as DNA: TGTGCCAGCAGTGACAGGGGGGATAGCACAGATACGCAGTATTTT. Its protein product is CASSDRGDSTDTQYF.